These 21 T cell receptor beta chains came from one sample sequenced in a study of blood T cell repertoires in COVID-19. TCRdb keeps only in-frame clones here, not all; method: immunoSEQ multiplex PCR. Altogether 300,000 to 400,000 clones are present, roughly 90% being singletons, with the ten largest covering approximately 1%. Sequences were obtained from PBMCs or T cells enriched from blood (not recorded which). The receptors shown here come from a woman aged 30 to 39 with acute COVID-19.

The chain joins TRBV19 to TRBJ2-7; 11 bases line up with TRBD2. Germline CDR1 is LNHDA and CDR2 is SQIVND (reference sequence). With V trimmed by 4 bases and J by 4 bases, 3 bases remained unmatched. This CDR3 has 14 amino acids. CDR3: CASSTASGGYEQYF. The CDR3 DNA reads as TGTGCCAGTAGTACGGCTAGCGGGGGGTACGAGCAGTACTTC.

The chain has TRBV24-1 and TRBJ1-4, with 7 bases that match TRBD1. This CDR3 region has 15 residues. Looked up from germline, CDR1 is KGHDR and CDR2 is SFDVKD. The J segment lost 8 bases and the V segment lost 4 bases, leaving 9 bases of the junction unmatched. The CDR3 is CATSEPTGMEEKLFF. The CDR3 coding sequence is TGTGCCACCAGTGAACCGACAGGGATGGAGGAAAAACTGTTTTTT.

CDR3 DNA: TGTGCCAGCAGTTTTGGGGGGGGGCTGAGCACTGAAGCTTTCTTT. Amino acid sequence: CASSFGGGLSTEAFF. J is TRBJ1-1 and V is TRBV27; tentative D call: TRBD1 (6 bases). V lost 3 bases and J 4 bases, leaving 15 bases between the germline ends. The germline gives CDR1 MNHEY, CDR2 SMNVEV (reference sequence). The CDR3 sequence is 15 residues long.

This chain links TRBV9 with TRBJ1-3, with D unclear. Germline values: CDR1 SGDLS, CDR2 YYNGEE. The CDR3 runs 14 residues. V was cut by 0 bases and J by 4 bases, with 8 bases left in between. CDR3 DNA sequence: TGTGCCAGCAGCGTAGGGGCCGAGGGAAACACCATATATTTT. It translates to CASSVGAEGNTIYF.

The chain combines TRBV6-6 with TRBJ1-1; D remains ambiguous. Germline CDR1 reads MNHNY; CDR2 reads SVGAGI (reference sequence). CDR3 length: 16 amino acids. V was trimmed by 2 bases and J by 2 bases, leaving 15 bases between them. The CDR3 DNA reads as TGTGCCAGCAGTTACGTTGTGTGGGCCGATAACACTGAAGCTTTCTTT. Encoded protein: CASSYVVWADNTEAFF.

The chain joins TRBV19 to TRBJ2-7; 8 positions agree with TRBD1. CDR3 size: 12 residues. The V gene's germline CDR1 is LNHDA and CDR2 SQIVND (reference sequence). The trim removed 5 bases at V and 7 bases at J, leaving 4 bases unmatched. As DNA, the CDR3 is TGTGCCAGTAGTGACAGGGGTAGGGAGCAGTACTTC. It is translated as CASSDRGREQYF.

The gene calls are TRBV14 and TRBJ2-5; 8 bases fit TRBD2. The CDR3 consists of 17 residues. The germline V gene has CDR1 SGHDN and CDR2 FVKESK. V dropped 1 base and J dropped 5; count of bases not matched to a gene: 12. The CDR3 loop reads CASSQVGPGGPRETQYF. In DNA form, the CDR3 reads TGTGCCAGCAGCCAAGTTGGGCCGGGGGGGCCGCGGGAGACCCAGTACTTC. The whole variable domain, remainder taken from reference TRBV14 and TRBJ2-5, is EAGVTQFPSHSVIEKGQTVTLRCDPISGHDNLYWYRRVMGKEIKFLLHFVKESKQDESGMPNNRFLAERTGGTYSTLKVQPAELEDSGVYFCASSQVGPGGPRETQYFGPGTRLLVL.

This chain links TRBV4-1 with TRBJ1-2; a possible D gene is TRBD1 (5 bases). CDR1 and CDR2 from the germline V gene are MGHRA and YSYEKL. The CDR3 covers 15 residues. V was shortened by 6 bases and J by 6 bases, with 20 bases between the two germline ends. The CDR3 spells CASSPPLWGVDGYTF. CDR3 sequence (DNA): TGCGCCAGCAGTCCACCGTTATGGGGGGTGGATGGCTACACCTTC.

Regarding this clone: In the same sample, other DNA sequences code for this CDR3. V and J are TRBV10-3 and TRBJ1-1, with D possibly matching TRBD1 (5 bases). From germline, CDR1 is ENHRY and CDR2 SYGVKD. Trimming took 2 bases from V and 2 from J, leaving 6 bases between them. CDR3 length: 13 residues. The CDR3 here is CAISERGNTEAFF. The CDR3 nucleotides read TGTGCCATCAGTGAGAGGGGAAACACTGAAGCTTTCTTT.

The chain is built from TRBV7-9 and TRBJ2-7, with 10 bases lining up with TRBD1. CDR3 length: 17 amino acids. Per the germline V gene, CDR1 is SEHNR and CDR2 is FQNEAQ (reference sequence). With 5 bases clipped from V and 6 bases from J, the junction kept 16 bases outside the gene matches. In nucleotides, the CDR3 is TGTGCCAGCAGCCCGGTATCCTCGGACAGGGGGAACGGCGAGCAGTACTTC. This encodes CASSPVSSDRGNGEQYF. Complete variable domain (other parts from reference TRBV7-9 and TRBJ2-7): DTGVSQNPRHKITKRGQNVTFRCDPISEHNRLYWYRQTLGQGPEFLTYFQNEAQLEKSRLLSDRFSAERPKGSFSTLEIQRTEQGDSAMYLCASSPVSSDRGNGEQYFGPGTRLTVT.

The chain recombines TRBV7-9 with TRBJ1-4, with D unresolved. Germline V gene data show CDR1 as SEHNR and CDR2 as FQNEAQ (reference sequence). V dropped 4 bases and J dropped 0 bases, with 12 bases sitting between them. CDR3 length: 16 amino acids. In nucleotides, the CDR3 is TGTGCCAGCAGCTCCGGGTTTGTTGCAACTAATGAAAAACTGTTTTTT. Encoded protein: CASSSGFVATNEKLFF.

The chain recombines TRBV11-2 with TRBJ2-1, with TRBD1 matching over 7 bases. The J segment lost 4 bases and the V segment lost 4 bases, leaving 7 bases of the junction unmatched. This CDR3 has 15 residues. CDR1 is SGHAT, CDR2 FQNNGV, per germline. The CDR3 DNA is TGTGCCAGCAGCTCGACAGGGCATGTGTACAATGAGCAGTTCTTC. As protein: CASSSTGHVYNEQFF. Full variable domain (missing parts from reference TRBV11-2 and TRBJ2-1): EAGVAQSPRYKIIEKRQSVAFWCNPISGHATLYWYQQILGQGPKLLIQFQNNGVVDDSQLPKDRFSAERLKGVDSTLKIQPAKLEDSAVYLCASSSTGHVYNEQFFGPGTRLTVL.

This clone was found once. This chain links TRBV5-1 with TRBJ1-1, with a weak D call TRBD1 (5 bases). V was shortened by 7 bases and J by 1 base, with 14 bases between the two germline ends. This CDR3 comprises 14 residues. The germline V gene encodes CDR1 SGHRS and CDR2 YFSETQ. DNA of the CDR3: TGCGCCAGCCGGGGGGTTACCGGGAACACTGAAGCTTTCTTT. Translating gives CASRGVTGNTEAFF.

The chain joins TRBV3-1 (or the pseudogene TRBV3-2) to TRBJ1-3, with D possibly TRBD1 on 5 matching bases. Germline lookup yields CDR1 LGHDT and CDR2 YNNKEL (reference sequence). The CDR3 is made up of 14 amino acids. Deletions cut 5 bases from V and 1 base from J, with 9 bases between. The chain's CDR3 is CASSGHLSGNTIYF. The CDR3 DNA is TGTGCCAGCAGCGGACATTTATCTGGAAACACCATATATTTT.

The chain carries TRBV2 and TRBJ1-2; 7 bases are shared with TRBD1. The CDR3 covers 15 residues. V was pared by 6 bases and J by 0 bases, with 7 bases of the junction left unmatched. CDR1 SNHLY and CDR2 FYNNEI come from the germline V gene. As DNA, the CDR3 is TGTGCCAGCAGACCGACAGGGATAGCTAACTATGGCTACACCTTC. Translating gives CASRPTGIANYGYTF.

The chain employs TRBV12-5 and TRBJ1-2; 8 bases fit TRBD1. Germline V CDR1 and CDR2: LGHNT, FRNRAP. The J segment lost 2 bases and the V segment lost 1 base, leaving 12 bases of the junction unmatched. The CDR3 is 18 amino acids. The DNA for the CDR3 is TGTGCTAGTGGTTTGGGCGGCGGTACCAGGGGGCGAAACTATGGCTACACCTTC. This sequence encodes CASGLGGGTRGRNYGYTF.

The chain combines TRBV27 with TRBJ1-6; D gene ambiguous. The germline V gene encodes CDR1 MNHEY and CDR2 SMNVEV (reference sequence). The CDR3 is made up of 14 amino acids. Between the trimmed V and J ends, which lost 5 bases and 6 bases, there was a span of 11 bases. In DNA form, the CDR3 reads TGTGCCAGCAGTCACCGGGAACCTAATTCACCCCTCCACTTT. Protein: CASSHREPNSPLHF.

V gene TRBV7-2 combines with J gene TRBJ1-1, with D perhaps matching TRBD1 (5 bases). There are 14 residues in the CDR3. Germline values: CDR1 SGHTA, CDR2 FQGNSA. Trimming cost V 1 base and J 9 bases, with 15 bases left between them. CDR3 residues: CASSLDGGDYQAFF. In DNA, the CDR3 is TGTGCCAGCAGCTTAGATGGTGGGGACTACCAAGCTTTCTTT.

This chain links TRBV2 with TRBJ2-7, with 7 bases aligning to TRBD2. This CDR3 contains 16 residues. Germline-derived CDR1 and CDR2 are SNHLY and FYNNEI. Unmatched junction bases numbered 6, after V lost 0 bases and J lost 1 base. The CDR3 DNA reads as TGTGCCAGCAGTGAAGCGCGTTGGGGGGGATCCTACGAGCAGTACTTC. Translated: CASSEARWGGSYEQYF.

This clone was picked up a small number of times. The V and J genes are TRBV12-3 or TRBV12-4 and TRBJ1-1; a weak D match, TRBD1 (5 bases). V lost 4 bases, J lost 4 bases, and 7 bases lay in between. The CDR3 has 12 amino acids. The CDR3 is CASSSGFTEAFF. The CDR3 nucleotides are TGTGCCAGCAGTTCAGGGTTCACTGAAGCTTTCTTT.

This sequence joins TRBV29-1 and TRBJ1-2, with 10 positions matching TRBD1. The germline V gene encodes CDR1 SQVTM and CDR2 ANQGSEA. The CDR3 runs to 13 residues. The V and J ends lost 6 bases and 4 bases, in that order; junction bases with no gene match: 5. CDR3 amino acids: CSVDRGRVYGYTF. DNA of the CDR3: TGCAGCGTCGACAGGGGGCGAGTCTATGGCTACACCTTC.